This TCR beta chain was sequenced for a study of blood T cells in healthy people across ages. Study-wide results and caveats: TCR beta diversity, measured per million T cells, fell in a roughly linear way with age.

Each sample yielded at least 7 million isolated PBMCs. This clonotype came up many times. The antigen remains unidentified. The V gene's germline CDR1 is MGHRA and CDR2 YSYEKL. This CDR3 has 14 amino acids. With 6 bases clipped from V and 7 bases from J, the junction kept 4 bases outside the gene matches. A J-beta primer mix and a sample-barcoded 5' primer were used in a second PCR of about 7 to 11 cycles. Template switching added a 12-random-nucleotide identifier to every cDNA molecule. Via MiXCR, TCRdb re-called the 5' RACE reads, giving one row per CDR3 protein. The sample lists some 1.4 million distinct CDR3 sequences; 42% were seen once.

The sequence was collected from a woman between 18 and 29 years old in good health. This chain links TRBV4-1 with TRBJ1-6; 9 bases align to TRBD1. The specimen sequenced was blood. CDR3 amino acids: CASRTGQGNSPLHF. The CDR3 DNA sequence: TGCGCCAGCAGGACGGGACAGGGAAATTCACCCCTCCACTTT.